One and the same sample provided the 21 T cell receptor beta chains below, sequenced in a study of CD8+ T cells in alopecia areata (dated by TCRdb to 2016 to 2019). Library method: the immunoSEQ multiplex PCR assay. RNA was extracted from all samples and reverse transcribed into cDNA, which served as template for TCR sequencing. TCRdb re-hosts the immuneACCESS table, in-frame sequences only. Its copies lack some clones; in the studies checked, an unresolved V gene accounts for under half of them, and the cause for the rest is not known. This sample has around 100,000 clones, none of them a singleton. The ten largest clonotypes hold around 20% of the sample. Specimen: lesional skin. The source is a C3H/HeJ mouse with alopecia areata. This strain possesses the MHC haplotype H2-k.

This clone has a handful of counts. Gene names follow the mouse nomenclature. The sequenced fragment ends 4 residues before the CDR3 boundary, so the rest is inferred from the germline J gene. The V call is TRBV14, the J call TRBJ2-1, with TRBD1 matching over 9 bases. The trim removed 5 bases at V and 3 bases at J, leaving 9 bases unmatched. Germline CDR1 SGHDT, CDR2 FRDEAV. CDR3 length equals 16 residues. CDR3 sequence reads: CASSLGQGEGYAEQFF. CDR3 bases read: TGTGCCAGCAGCCTGGGACAGGGAGAGGGCTATGCT.

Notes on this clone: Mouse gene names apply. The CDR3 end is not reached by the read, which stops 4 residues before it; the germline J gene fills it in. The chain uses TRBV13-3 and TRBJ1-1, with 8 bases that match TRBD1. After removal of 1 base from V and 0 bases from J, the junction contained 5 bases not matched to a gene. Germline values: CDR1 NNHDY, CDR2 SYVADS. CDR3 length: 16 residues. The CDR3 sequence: CASSDPGQGANTEVFF. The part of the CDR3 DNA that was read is TGTGCCAGCAGTGATCCTGGACAGGGTGCAAACACA.

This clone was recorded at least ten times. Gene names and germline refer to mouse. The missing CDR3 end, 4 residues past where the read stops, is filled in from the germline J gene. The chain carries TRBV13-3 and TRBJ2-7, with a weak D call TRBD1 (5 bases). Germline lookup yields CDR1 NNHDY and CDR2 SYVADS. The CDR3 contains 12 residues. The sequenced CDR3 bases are TGTGCCAGCAGCTCGGACAAGTAT. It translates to CASSSDKY. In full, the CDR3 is CASSSDKYEQYF.

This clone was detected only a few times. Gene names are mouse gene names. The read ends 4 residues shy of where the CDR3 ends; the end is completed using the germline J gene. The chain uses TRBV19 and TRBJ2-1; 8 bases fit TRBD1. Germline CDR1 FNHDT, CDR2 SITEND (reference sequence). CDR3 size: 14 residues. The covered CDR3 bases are TGTGCCAGCAGTTCCAGACAGGGGCGAGCT. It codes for CASSSRQGRA. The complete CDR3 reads CASSSRQGRAEQFF.

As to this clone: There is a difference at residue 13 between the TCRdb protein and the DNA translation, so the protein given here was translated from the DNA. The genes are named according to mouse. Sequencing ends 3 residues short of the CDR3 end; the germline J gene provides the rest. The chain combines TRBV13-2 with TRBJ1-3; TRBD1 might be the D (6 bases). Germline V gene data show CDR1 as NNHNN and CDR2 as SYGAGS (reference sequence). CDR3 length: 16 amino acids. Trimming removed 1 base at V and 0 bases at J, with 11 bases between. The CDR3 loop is CASGDYREFSGNTLYF. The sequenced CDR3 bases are TGTGCCAGCGGTGATTACAGGGAATTTTCTGGAAATACG.

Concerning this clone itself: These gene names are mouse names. The chain's CDR3 is CASSDIGLFYAEQFF. Partial CDR3 DNA: TGTGCCAGCAGTGATATTGGACTTTTCTATGCT. The chain has TRBV13-3 and TRBJ2-1, with D possibly being TRBD2 (5 bases). The DNA ends 4 residues before the CDR3 does, and the rest of the CDR3 is filled in from the germline J gene. The V gene lost 1 base and the J gene lost 3 bases, with 11 bases spanning the gap. The CDR3 loop spans 15 amino acids. Germline values: CDR1 NNHDY, CDR2 SYVADS.

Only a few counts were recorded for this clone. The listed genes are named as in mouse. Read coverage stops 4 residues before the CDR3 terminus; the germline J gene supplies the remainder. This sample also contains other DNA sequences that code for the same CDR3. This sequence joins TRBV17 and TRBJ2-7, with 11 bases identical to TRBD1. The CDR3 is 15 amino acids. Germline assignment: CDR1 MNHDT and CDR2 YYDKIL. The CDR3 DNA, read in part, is TGTGCTAGCAGTAGAGACGGGACAGGGGGATAT. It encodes CASSRDGTGGY. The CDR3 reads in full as CASSRDGTGGYEQYF. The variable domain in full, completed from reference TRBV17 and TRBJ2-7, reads DTTVKQNPRYKLARVGKPVNLICSQTMNHDTMYWYQKKPNQAPKLLLFYYDKILNREADTFEKFQSSRPNNSFCSLYIGSAGLEYSAMYLCASSRDGTGGYEQYFGPGTRLTVL.

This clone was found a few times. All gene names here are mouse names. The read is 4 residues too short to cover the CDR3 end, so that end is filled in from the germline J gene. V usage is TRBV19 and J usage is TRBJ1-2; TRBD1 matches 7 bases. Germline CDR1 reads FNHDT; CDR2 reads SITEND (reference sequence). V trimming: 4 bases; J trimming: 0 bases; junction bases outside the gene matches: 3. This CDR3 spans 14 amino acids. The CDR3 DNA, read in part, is TGTGCCAGCAGTCGGGACAGTTCAAACTCC. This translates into CASSRDSSNS. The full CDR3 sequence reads CASSRDSSNSDYTF.

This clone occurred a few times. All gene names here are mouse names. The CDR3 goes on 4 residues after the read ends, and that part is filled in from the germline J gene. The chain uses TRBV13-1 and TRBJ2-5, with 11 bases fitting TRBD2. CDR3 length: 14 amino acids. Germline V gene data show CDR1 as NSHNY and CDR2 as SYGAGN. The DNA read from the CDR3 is TGTGCCAGCAGTGCGGACTGGGGGGAAGAC. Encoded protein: CASSADWGED. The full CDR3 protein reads CASSADWGEDTQYF.

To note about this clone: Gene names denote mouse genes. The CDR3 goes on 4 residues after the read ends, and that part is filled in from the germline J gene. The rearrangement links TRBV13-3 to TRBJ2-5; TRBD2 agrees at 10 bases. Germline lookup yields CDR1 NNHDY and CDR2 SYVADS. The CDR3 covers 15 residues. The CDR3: CASNPGLGWGDTQYF. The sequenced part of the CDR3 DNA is TGTGCCAGCAACCCGGGACTGGGGTGGGGAGAC.

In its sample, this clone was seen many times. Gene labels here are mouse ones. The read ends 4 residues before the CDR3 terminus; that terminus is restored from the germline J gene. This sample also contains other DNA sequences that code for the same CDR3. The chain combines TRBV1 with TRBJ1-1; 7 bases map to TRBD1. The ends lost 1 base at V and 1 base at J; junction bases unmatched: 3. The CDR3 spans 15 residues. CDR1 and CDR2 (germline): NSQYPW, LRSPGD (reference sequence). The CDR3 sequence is CTCSAARQGNTEVFF. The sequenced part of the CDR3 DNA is TGCACCTGCAGTGCAGCCCGACAGGGGAACACA.

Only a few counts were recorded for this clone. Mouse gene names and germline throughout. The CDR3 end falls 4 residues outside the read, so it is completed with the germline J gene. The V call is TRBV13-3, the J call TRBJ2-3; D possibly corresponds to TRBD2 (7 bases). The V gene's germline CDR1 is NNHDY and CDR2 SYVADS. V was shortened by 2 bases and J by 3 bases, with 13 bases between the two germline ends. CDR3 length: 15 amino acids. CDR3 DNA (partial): TGTGCCAGCAGTGAGACGGGGGGCCTCGCAGAA. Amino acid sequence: CASSETGGLAE. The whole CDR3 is CASSETGGLAETLYF.

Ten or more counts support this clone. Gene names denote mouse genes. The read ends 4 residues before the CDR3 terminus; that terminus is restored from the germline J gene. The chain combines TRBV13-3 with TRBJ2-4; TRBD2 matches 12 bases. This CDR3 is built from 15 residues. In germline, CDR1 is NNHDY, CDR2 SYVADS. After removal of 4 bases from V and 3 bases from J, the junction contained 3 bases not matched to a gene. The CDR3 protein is CASSSTGGAQNTLYF. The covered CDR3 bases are TGTGCCAGCAGTTCGACTGGGGGGGCCCAAAAC.

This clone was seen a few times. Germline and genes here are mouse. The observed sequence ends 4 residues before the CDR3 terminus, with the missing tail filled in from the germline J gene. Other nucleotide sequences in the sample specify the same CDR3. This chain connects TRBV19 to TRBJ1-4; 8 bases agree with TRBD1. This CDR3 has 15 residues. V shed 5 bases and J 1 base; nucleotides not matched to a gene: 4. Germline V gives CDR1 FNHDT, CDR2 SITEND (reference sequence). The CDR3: CASSPGQGSNERLFF. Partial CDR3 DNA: TGTGCCAGCAGCCCCGGACAGGGTTCCAACGAA.

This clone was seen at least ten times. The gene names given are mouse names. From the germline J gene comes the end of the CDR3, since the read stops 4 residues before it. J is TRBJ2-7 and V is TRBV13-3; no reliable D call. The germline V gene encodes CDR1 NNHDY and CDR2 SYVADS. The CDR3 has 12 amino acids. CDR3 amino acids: CASSVTKYEQYF. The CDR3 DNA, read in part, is TGTGCCAGCAGTGTTACAAAATAT.

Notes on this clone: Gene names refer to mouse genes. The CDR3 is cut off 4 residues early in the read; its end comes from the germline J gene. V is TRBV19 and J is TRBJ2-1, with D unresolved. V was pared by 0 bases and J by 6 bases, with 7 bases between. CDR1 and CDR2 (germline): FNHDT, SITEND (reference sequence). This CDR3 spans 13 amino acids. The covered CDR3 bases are TGTGCCAGCAGTATAGCTGGCCCTGCT. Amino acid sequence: CASSIAGPA. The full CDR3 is CASSIAGPAEQFF.

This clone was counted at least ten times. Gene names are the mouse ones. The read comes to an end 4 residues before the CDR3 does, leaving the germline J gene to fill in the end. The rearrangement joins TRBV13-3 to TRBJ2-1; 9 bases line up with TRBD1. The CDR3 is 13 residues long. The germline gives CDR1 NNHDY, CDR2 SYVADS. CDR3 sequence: CASRDRGRAEQFF. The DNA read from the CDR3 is TGTGCCAGCAGGGACAGGGGTAGGGCT.

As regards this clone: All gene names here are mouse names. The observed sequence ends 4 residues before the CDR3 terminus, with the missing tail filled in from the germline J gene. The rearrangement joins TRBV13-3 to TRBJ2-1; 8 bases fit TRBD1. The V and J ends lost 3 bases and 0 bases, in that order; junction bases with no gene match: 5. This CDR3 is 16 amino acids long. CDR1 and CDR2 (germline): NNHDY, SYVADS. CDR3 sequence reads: CASSVRTGNNYAEQFF. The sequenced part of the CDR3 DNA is TGTGCCAGCAGTGTCCGGACAGGGAATAACTATGCT.

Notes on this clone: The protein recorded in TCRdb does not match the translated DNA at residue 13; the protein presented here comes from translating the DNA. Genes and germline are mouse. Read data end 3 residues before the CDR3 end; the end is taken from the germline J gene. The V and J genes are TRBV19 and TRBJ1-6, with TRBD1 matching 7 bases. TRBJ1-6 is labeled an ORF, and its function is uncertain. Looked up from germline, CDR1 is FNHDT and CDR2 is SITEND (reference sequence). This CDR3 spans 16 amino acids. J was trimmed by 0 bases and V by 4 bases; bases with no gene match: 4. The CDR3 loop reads CASSPTGTSYNSPLYF. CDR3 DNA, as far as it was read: TGTGCCAGCAGTCCGACAGGGACTTCCTATAATTCGCCC.

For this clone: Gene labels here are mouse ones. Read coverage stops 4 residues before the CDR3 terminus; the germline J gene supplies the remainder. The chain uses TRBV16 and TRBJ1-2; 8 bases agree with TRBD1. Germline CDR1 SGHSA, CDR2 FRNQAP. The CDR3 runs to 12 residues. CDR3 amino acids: CASSLTGDDYTF. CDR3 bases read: TGTGCAAGCAGCTTGACAGGGGAC.

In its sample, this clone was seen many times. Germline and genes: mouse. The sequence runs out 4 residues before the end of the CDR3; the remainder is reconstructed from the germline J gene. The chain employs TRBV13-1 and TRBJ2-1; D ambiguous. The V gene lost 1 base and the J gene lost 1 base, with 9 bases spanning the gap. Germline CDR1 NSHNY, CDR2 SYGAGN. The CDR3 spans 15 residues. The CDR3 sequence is CASSDRQANYAEQFF. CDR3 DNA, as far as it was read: TGTGCCAGCAGTGATCGCCAGGCCAACTATGCT.